This T cell receptor beta chain was captured by sequencing in a study of cytomegalovirus exposure and HLA in healthy donors. The CDR3 spans 16 residues. The V end was cut by 0 bases, the J end by 2 bases, with 11 bases between. Germline-derived CDR1 and CDR2 are LGHNA and YSLEER. Primers included in the PCR were 60 Vbeta and 13 Jbeta primers. The data were produced by immunoSEQ multiplex PCR, yet TCRdb's version contains in-frame clones alone and is incomplete. This listing includes tens of thousands of clones. The receptor's source is a middle-aged woman in good health and CMV-seropositive. What was sequenced was PBMCs. This sequence joins TRBV4-3 and TRBJ2-1, with a weak D call TRBD2 (5 bases). CDR3: CASSQEAGMAYNEQFF. The CDR3 nucleotides are TGCGCCAGCAGCCAAGAGGCGGGTATGGCCTACAATGAGCAGTTCTTC.